Each of the 26 T cell receptor beta chains below was sequenced from the same sample in a study of blood T cell repertoires in COVID-19. This table comes from immunoSEQ multiplex PCR, and its TCRdb copy is limited to in-frame clones, with some not included. The sample holds more than 250,000 clones, 83% seen once. The specimen sequenced was peripheral blood. These receptor sequences come from a woman between 50 and 59 years old with acute or convalescent COVID-19.

This clone has a single count. This rearrangement joins TRBV6-5 to TRBJ2-7; a possible D gene is TRBD2 (5 bases). The V and J ends lost 5 bases and 7 bases respectively, with 21 bases between them. Germline values: CDR1 MNHEY, CDR2 SVGAGI. The CDR3 is 15 residues long. CDR3 coding DNA: TGTGCCAGCAGTAATCATAGCGACCCCCCCAGAGAGCAGTACGTC. Amino acid sequence: CASSNHSDPPREQYV.

The V gene is TRBV4-1, the J gene TRBJ1-2, with 10 bases lining up with TRBD1. This CDR3 region has 15 residues. Per the germline V gene, CDR1 is MGHRA and CDR2 is YSYEKL. The V segment lost 4 bases and the J segment 2 bases; nucleotides outside the gene matches: 4. CDR3 sequence (DNA): TGCGCCAGCAGCCCCAGGGACAGGGGAAACTATGGCTACACCTTC. This codes for CASSPRDRGNYGYTF.

The gene calls are TRBV5-1 and TRBJ2-5; 10 bases agree with TRBD2. J gave up 5 bases and V 4 bases, and 8 bases lay outside the gene matches. From germline, CDR1 is SGHRS and CDR2 YFSETQ. This CDR3 contains 15 residues. In nucleotides, the CDR3 is TGCGCCAGCAGCCCAACAGCGGGAGGGGCGGAGACCCAGTACTTC. Its translation: CASSPTAGGAETQYF.

The chain recombines TRBV3-1 (or the pseudogene TRBV3-2) with TRBJ2-5; 12 positions agree with TRBD2. Germline values: CDR1 LGHDT, CDR2 YNNKEL (reference sequence). The CDR3 has 15 amino acids. The junction had 8 bases not matched to a gene; V was cut back by 7 bases and J by 5 bases. The CDR3: CASTGRLAGEETQYF. Written as DNA, the CDR3 is TGTGCCAGCACCGGGAGACTAGCGGGAGAGGAGACCCAGTACTTC.

The chain uses TRBV7-7 and TRBJ2-5; TRBD2 might be the D (5 bases). Germline values: CDR1 SSHAT, CDR2 FNYEAQ (reference sequence). Trimming left V 4 bases short and J 5 bases short, with 11 bases between. This CDR3 region has 13 residues. CDR3 residues: CASSSGLLETQYF. The CDR3 DNA sequence: TGTGCCAGCAGCTCCGGACTGCTTGAGACCCAGTACTTC.

The chain is built from TRBV30 and TRBJ1-4; 9 bases are a match to TRBD1. This CDR3 has 15 amino acids. Germline V gene lookup returns CDR1 GTSNPN and CDR2 SVGIG (reference sequence). With 2 bases clipped from V and 4 bases from J, the junction kept 5 bases outside the gene matches. DNA for the CDR3: TGTGCCTGGAGTACGATGGACAGGGGTAATGAAAAACTGTTTTTT. This encodes CAWSTMDRGNEKLFF.

The rearrangement links TRBV11-2 to TRBJ1-1; D perhaps matches TRBD1 (5 bases). The V end was cut by 5 bases, the J end by 0 bases, with 13 bases between. The germline CDR1 and CDR2 sequences are SGHAT and FQNNGV. This CDR3 has 15 residues. DNA for the CDR3: TGTGCCAGCAGCATTACAGGTGTCATGAACACTGAAGCTTTCTTT. It codes for CASSITGVMNTEAFF.

The rearrangement joins TRBV5-1 to TRBJ2-2, with 8 positions matching TRBD1. Germline CDR1 SGHRS, CDR2 YFSETQ. With V trimmed by 3 bases and J by 5 bases, 6 bases remained unmatched. This CDR3 region has 15 residues. CDR3 residues: CASSSTTGATGELFF. In DNA form, the CDR3 reads TGCGCCAGCAGCTCCACGACAGGGGCTACCGGGGAGCTGTTTTTT.

V gene TRBV4-2 combines with J gene TRBJ2-2; the D is unclear. The germline V and J ends were trimmed by 1 base and 7 bases, with 4 bases remaining between them. Germline V gene lookup returns CDR1 LGHNA and CDR2 YNFKEQ. This CDR3 has 12 amino acids. The CDR3 bases are TGTGCCAGCAGCCAAGCTAACGGGGAGCTGTTTTTT. Protein sequence: CASSQANGELFF.

This rearrangement joins TRBV29-1 to TRBJ1-1; D possibly corresponds to TRBD1 (5 bases). This CDR3 spans 14 amino acids. Germline V gives CDR1 SQVTM, CDR2 ANQGSEA. The V end was cut by 7 bases, the J end by 1 base, with 16 bases between. In nucleotides, the CDR3 is TGCAGCGGGGACGACCCTAGAGGGAACACTGAAGCTTTCTTT. Amino acids: CSGDDPRGNTEAFF.

CDR3 region: CASSPGPGGEKLFF. In nucleotides, the CDR3 is TGTGCCAGCTCACCGGGCCCAGGGGGCGAAAAACTGTTTTTT. The genes are TRBV18 and TRBJ1-4; 8 nucleotides match TRBD1. The V segment lost 3 bases and the J segment 8 bases; nucleotides outside the gene matches: 5. The CDR3 loop spans 14 amino acids. The germline gives CDR1 KGHSH, CDR2 LQKENI.

This clone was picked up one time. The gene calls are TRBV27 and TRBJ1-2; possible D gene TRBD1, 6 bases. Trimming stripped 2 bases from V and 2 bases from J, with 12 bases between. Germline V gives CDR1 MNHEY, CDR2 SMNVEV (reference sequence). The CDR3 spans 15 residues. In DNA form, the CDR3 reads TGTGCCAGCAGTTTAATGGCAGGGGCAAACTATGGCTACACCTTC. Its protein is CASSLMAGANYGYTF.

V gene TRBV6-2 or TRBV6-3 combines with J gene TRBJ2-1; TRBD1 or TRBD2 may be the D gene (7 bases each). The CDR3 totals 16 residues. CDR1 and CDR2 from the germline V gene are MNHEY and SVGEGT. Trimming took off 7 bases at V and 4 bases at J, with 20 bases between the two ends. CDR3 sequence (DNA): TGTGCCAGCAAATACTCAGGGGGGGCTAAGTACAATGAGCAGTTCTTC. Protein product: CASKYSGGAKYNEQFF.

CDR3 DNA: TGTGCCAGCAGCCCGGAGGGTTCTGGGGCCAACGTCCTGACTTTC. It specifies CASSPEGSGANVLTF. This chain connects TRBV3-1 (or the pseudogene TRBV3-2) to TRBJ2-6; TRBD2 is a possible D gene (6 bases). The CDR3 spans 15 residues. V dropped 4 bases and J dropped 1 base, with 8 bases sitting between them. CDR1 is LGHDT and CDR2 is YNNKEL in the germline V gene (reference sequence).

The V call is TRBV18, the J call TRBJ1-4; D is undetermined. V gave up 4 bases and J gave up 5 bases, with 11 bases separating them. The CDR3 has 14 residues. CDR1 is KGHSH, CDR2 LQKENI, per germline. This CDR3 reads CASSRNSLNEKLFF. For the CDR3, the DNA is TGTGCCAGCTCACGGAACAGTCTAAATGAAAAACTGTTTTTT.

The chain recombines TRBV7-9 with TRBJ2-1, with TRBD2 matching over 10 bases. The CDR3 has 15 amino acids. V lost 6 bases to trimming and J lost 9 bases; unmatched junction nucleotides: 11. Per germline, CDR1 SEHNR and CDR2 FQNEAQ (reference sequence). CDR3 bases: TGTGCCAGCAGTTCGAAGCGGGAGGGCCTCGGTGAGCAGTTCTTC. The encoded protein is CASSSKREGLGEQFF.

This clone occurred a few times. The rearrangement joins TRBV18 to TRBJ1-2; TRBD1 matches 12 bases. This CDR3 has 13 amino acids. The ends lost 9 bases at V and 7 bases at J; junction bases unmatched: 6. Germline assignment: CDR1 KGHSH and CDR2 LQKENI. CDR3 protein: CASQGQGAGGYTF. The CDR3 nucleotides read TGTGCCAGTCAGGGACAGGGGGCCGGTGGCTACACCTTC. The full variable domain, rest sourced from reference TRBV18 and TRBJ1-2, is NAGVMQNPRHLVRRRGQEARLRCSPMKGHSHVYWYRQLPEEGLKFMVYLQKENIIDESGMPKERFSAEFPKEGPSILRIQQVVRGDSAAYFCASQGQGAGGYTFGSGTRLTVV.

The chain couples TRBV28 to TRBJ1-1; TRBD1 might be the D (5 bases). Trimming pared 6 bases from V and 4 bases from J, leaving 15 bases between. The CDR3 covers 14 residues. Germline V CDR1 and CDR2: MDHEN, SYDVKM. Written as DNA, the CDR3 is TGTGCCAGCAGATATGGAGGGGTGGCCACTGAAGCTTTCTTT. The encoded protein is CASRYGGVATEAFF.

J is TRBJ2-7 and V is TRBV2, with 7 bases identical to TRBD2. This CDR3 contains 14 residues. CDR1 SNHLY and CDR2 FYNNEI come from the germline V gene. V was clipped by 3 bases and J by 6 bases; unmatched bases: 8. The CDR3 region has the DNA TGTGCCAGCAGTGATCGGGCGGGAGCGGGCGAGCAGTACTTC. Its translation: CASSDRAGAGEQYF.

Details on this clone: The sample has other DNA sequences that encode this CDR3 too. The chain employs TRBV9 and TRBJ2-1; 11 bases match TRBD2. The V gene end was trimmed by 2 bases and the J gene end by 2 bases; junction bases not matched to a gene: 0. There are 15 residues in the CDR3. The germline CDR1 and CDR2 sequences are SGDLS and YYNGEE. The CDR3 here is CASSVTSGTYNEQFF. As DNA, the CDR3 is TGTGCCAGCAGCGTGACTAGCGGGACCTACAATGAGCAGTTCTTC.

The V and J genes are TRBV7-3 and TRBJ2-1; tentatively, D is TRBD2 (6 bases). Trimming took 1 base from V and 8 from J, leaving 18 bases between them. The CDR3 length is 16 residues. Germline CDR1 is SGHTA and CDR2 is FQGTGA. CDR3 region: CASSLIYGGGPDEQFF. The CDR3 DNA reads as TGTGCCAGCAGCTTAATTTACGGGGGAGGCCCCGATGAGCAGTTCTTC.

The rearrangement links TRBV7-6 to TRBJ2-5, with 7 bases lining up with TRBD2. J gave up 7 bases and V 5 bases, and 19 bases lay outside the gene matches. Germline lookup yields CDR1 SGHVS and CDR2 FNYEAQ. The CDR3 length is 17 residues. CDR3 sequence reads: CASSLPRASGKSGTQYF. The CDR3, as DNA: TGTGCCAGCAGCCTCCCCCGGGCTAGCGGTAAAAGTGGGACCCAGTACTTC.

V is TRBV4-1 and J is TRBJ2-1, with 7 positions matching TRBD2. The germline V gene encodes CDR1 MGHRA and CDR2 YSYEKL. Trimming cost V 3 bases and J 7 bases; bases outside gene matches: 18. The CDR3 totals 18 residues. CDR3 in amino acids: CASSHYTSEINTRNEQFF. CDR3 nucleotides: TGCGCCAGCAGCCATTACACTAGCGAGATTAATACAAGGAATGAGCAGTTCTTC.

This rearrangement joins TRBV6-5 to TRBJ1-5; TRBD1 matches 10 bases. Germline lookup yields CDR1 MNHEY and CDR2 SVGAGI. CDR3 length: 15 amino acids. Trimming cost V 5 bases and J 9 bases; bases outside gene matches: 10. The CDR3 DNA reads TGTGCCAGCAGTCCCTTTCGAGGACAGGGGGGGCCCCAGCATTTT. It encodes CASSPFRGQGGPQHF.

The chain joins TRBV29-1 to TRBJ2-5; TRBD2 is a possible D gene (6 bases). Trimming shortened V by 5 bases and J by 5 bases, and 12 bases separated the two germline ends. CDR1 and CDR2 (germline): SQVTM, ANQGSEA. This CDR3 is 12 amino acids long. The CDR3 nucleotides are TGCAGCGTTACCGCGGGATTCGAGACCCAGTACTTC. It specifies CSVTAGFETQYF.

Regarding this clone: Other DNA sequences in the sample encode the same CDR3. V usage is TRBV11-2 and J usage is TRBJ1-5; D ambiguous. Trimming cost V 0 bases and J 7 bases, with 7 bases left between them. Germline loops: CDR1 SGHAT, CDR2 FQNNGV. This CDR3 comprises 13 residues. This chain's CDR3 is CASSLDRNQPQHF. The DNA of the CDR3 is TGTGCCAGCAGCTTAGACAGGAACCAGCCCCAGCATTTT.